The present T cell receptor beta chain was sequenced within a study of graft-versus-host responses after intestinal transplantation. Study-wide background: Induction using anti-thymocyte globulin, followed by tacrolimus and steroids for two to three years, was given to all recipients.

Study-level findings and limits: Some patients had graft-donor T cell macrochimerism. In their allografts, the ratios of graft-versus-host to host-versus-graft T cell clones were high. Investigators detected GvH clones in recipient marrow, with some emerging earlier in ileum or blood.

Generated by immunoSEQ multiplex PCR, the TCRdb table keeps only in-frame clones and is missing some. Of about 82,000 clones listed, about nine tenths are singletons. Remarks on this clone: Its antigen is unknown.

The sequences come from unstimulated CD4+ T cells sorted from spleen or lymph node cells, collected before intestinal transplant. The sequence derives from a human donor who received an intestinal transplant.

CDR3 region: CASSQDQAGIYGYTF. CDR3 in DNA: TGCGCCAGCAGCCAAGATCAGGCAGGGATCTATGGCTACACCTTC. This chain links TRBV4-3 with TRBJ1-2, with TRBD1 as a possible D gene (5 bases). CDR3 length: 15 amino acids. The V gene lost 0 bases and the J gene lost 4 bases, with 12 bases spanning the gap. Germline V gene lookup returns CDR1 LGHNA and CDR2 YSLEER.